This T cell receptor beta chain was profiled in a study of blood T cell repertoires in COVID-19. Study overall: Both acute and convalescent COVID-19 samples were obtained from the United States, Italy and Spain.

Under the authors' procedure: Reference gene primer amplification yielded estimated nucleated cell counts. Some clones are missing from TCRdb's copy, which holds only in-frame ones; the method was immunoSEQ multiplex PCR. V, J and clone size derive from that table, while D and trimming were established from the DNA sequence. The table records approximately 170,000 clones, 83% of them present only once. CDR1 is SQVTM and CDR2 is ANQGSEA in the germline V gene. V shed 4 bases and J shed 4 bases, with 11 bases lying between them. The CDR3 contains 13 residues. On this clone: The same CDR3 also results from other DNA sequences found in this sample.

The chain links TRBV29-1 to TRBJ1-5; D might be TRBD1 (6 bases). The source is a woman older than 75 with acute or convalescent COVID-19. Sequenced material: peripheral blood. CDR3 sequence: CSVGDRPNQPQHF. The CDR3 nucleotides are TGCAGCGTTGGAGACAGGCCAAATCAGCCCCAGCATTTT.